This is a list of T cell receptor beta chains from one sample in a study of blood T cell repertoires in COVID-19. Sequencing used immunoSEQ multiplex PCR; TCRdb keeps in-frame clones, though not all of them. In the table there are a few hundred thousand clones, roughly 83% of which are singletons. Sequences were obtained from peripheral blood. The receptors were sampled from a man of 80 years or more with acute or convalescent COVID-19. CDR3s include the opening cysteine and the closing phenylalanine or tryptophan. Fields, in order: D gene, clone size, J gene, V gene, CDR3 protein, CDR3 DNA. D genes are given only for firm matches. Size tells how often a clone was seen (once, few, many) or the class of an expanded clone, and some rows leave it out.

>TRBD1|.|TRBJ1-1|TRBV14
CASSQESGTGRKAFF
TGTGCCAGCAGCCAAGAGTCAGGGACAGGAAGGAAAGCTTTCTTT
>TRBD1|.|TRBJ2-7|TRBV18
CASSADRLRYEQYF
TGTGCCAGCTCAGCGGACAGGTTAAGGTACGAGCAGTACTTC
>.|.|TRBJ1-5|TRBV2
CASQYSNQPQHF
TGTGCCAGCCAGTATAGCAATCAGCCCCAGCATTTT
>.|.|TRBJ1-4|TRBV7-2
CASGGVANEKLFF
TGTGCCAGCGGGGGGGTGGCTAATGAAAAACTGTTTTTT
>TRBD1|.|TRBJ1-1|TRBV5-1
CASRTGTGGTEAFF
TGCGCCAGCAGGACCGGGACAGGGGGCACTGAAGCTTTCTTT
>.|.|TRBJ2-1|TRBV29-1
CSVGTGLSYNEQFF
TGCAGCGTTGGAACCGGTCTATCCTACAATGAGCAGTTCTTC
>.|.|TRBJ2-3|TRBV10-3
CAISESNSAAGDTQYF
TGTGCCATCAGTGAGTCTAACTCAGCGGCGGGGGATACGCAGTATTTT
>TRBD2|.|TRBJ2-1|TRBV3-1/TRBV3-2
CASRWVAGGSEQFF
TGTGCCAGCCGTTGGGTAGCGGGAGGATCTGAGCAGTTCTTC
>.|.|TRBJ2-2|TRBV28
CASSFQMGFTGELFF
TGTGCCAGCAGTTTCCAGATGGGCTTCACCGGGGAGCTGTTTTTT
>TRBD1|.|TRBJ2-6|TRBV5-1
CASSWGQTSGANVLTF
TGCGCCAGCAGCTGGGGACAGACCTCTGGGGCCAACGTCCTGACTTTC
>.|.|TRBJ2-7|TRBV10-3
CAISESTGFVGEQYF
TGTGCCATCAGTGAGTCTACGGGATTCGTCGGCGAGCAGTACTTC
>.|.|TRBJ2-7|TRBV2
CASSEARGVPYEQYF
TGTGCCAGCAGTGAGGCCAGGGGGGTCCCCTACGAGCAGTACTTC
>TRBD1|.|TRBJ2-1|TRBV4-3
CASSQEMTGSNEQFF
TGCGCCAGCAGCCAAGAGATGACAGGGAGCAATGAGCAGTTCTTC
>TRBD1|.|TRBJ2-1|TRBV24-1
CATSDVPGTGEDNEQFF
TGTGCCACCAGTGATGTACCCGGGACAGGGGAGGACAATGAGCAGTTCTTC
>.|.|TRBJ1-6|TRBV4-1
CASGETGGFRNSPLHF
TGCGCCAGCGGGGAGACGGGAGGATTTCGTAATTCACCCCTCCACTTT
>.|.|TRBJ2-1|TRBV28
CASRRRGTYNEQFF
TGTGCCAGCCGGCGGAGAGGGACCTACAATGAGCAGTTCTTC
>TRBD2|.|TRBJ2-7|TRBV19
CASSILAGTSGEQYF
TGTGCCAGTAGTATCCTAGCGGGGACGAGTGGCGAGCAGTACTTC
>.|.|TRBJ2-7|TRBV19
CASSQAPPKSEQYF
TGTGCCAGTAGTCAGGCCCCACCGAAGAGTGAGCAGTACTTC
>TRBD1|.|TRBJ2-7|TRBV3-1/TRBV3-2
CASSFPEQPGPDGGQGPYEQYF
TGTGCCAGCAGCTTCCCTGAGCAACCAGGACCCGATGGGGGACAGGGGCCCTACGAGCAGTACTTC
>TRBD1|.|TRBJ2-7|TRBV2
CASREPGTVREQYF
TGTGCCAGCAGAGAACCCGGGACAGTCAGAGAGCAGTACTTC
>TRBD1|.|TRBJ1-2|TRBV19
CASSILTGGAGGYTF
TGTGCCAGTAGTATCCTAACAGGGGGCGCCGGTGGCTACACCTTC
>.|.|TRBJ1-4|TRBV7-8
CASSSKGVFNEKLFF
TGTGCCAGCAGCTCGAAGGGGGTCTTTAATGAAAAACTGTTTTTT
>.|.|TRBJ1-4|TRBV9
CASTLSPGDSTNEKLFF
TGTGCCAGCACCCTTTCCCCGGGGGATTCAACTAATGAAAAACTGTTTTTT
>.|.|TRBJ1-2|TRBV29-1
CSVYGANYGYTF
TGCAGCGTTTACGGAGCTAACTATGGCTACACCTTC
>.|.|TRBJ2-5|TRBV7-9
CASSQRRVVETQYF
TGTGCCAGCAGTCAACGCAGGGTAGTGGAGACCCAGTACTTC
>.|.|TRBJ1-6|TRBV6-5
CASEQANNSPLHF
TGTGCCAGCGAACAGGCGAATAATTCACCCCTCCACTTT
>.|few|TRBJ1-4|TRBV23-1
CASSQLGRQNEKLFF
TGCGCCAGCAGTCAATTGGGCAGACAAAATGAAAAACTGTTTTTT
>.|.|TRBJ2-1|TRBV9
CASSDPGSGSLSNEQFF
TGTGCCAGCAGCGACCCAGGTTCGGGGAGTCTGAGCAATGAGCAGTTCTTC
>.|few|TRBJ1-1|TRBV12-3/TRBV12-4
CASSPGMNTEAFF
TGTGCCAGCAGTCCAGGGATGAACACTGAAGCTTTCTTT
>TRBD2|once|TRBJ2-1|TRBV5-1
CASSFAGTSGNEQFF
TGCGCCAGCAGCTTTGCCGGGACTAGCGGAAATGAGCAGTTCTTC
>.|.|TRBJ2-7|TRBV5-1
CASGSGTPAYEQYF
TGCGCCAGCGGATCCGGGACTCCCGCCTACGAGCAGTACTTC
>TRBD2|.|TRBJ2-7|TRBV5-8
CASSQGLAAGEQYF
TGTGCCAGCAGCCAGGGACTAGCTGCGGGCGAGCAGTACTTC
>TRBD1|.|TRBJ1-2|TRBV24-1
CATRQGADYGYTF
TGTGCCACCAGACAGGGGGCTGACTATGGCTACACCTTC
>TRBD1|.|TRBJ2-6|TRBV6-1
CASSETVGTVLSGANVLTF
TGTGCCAGCAGTGAAACGGTCGGGACAGTCCTCTCTGGGGCCAACGTCCTGACTTTC
>.|.|TRBJ1-3|TRBV5-4
CASSLREQGRVGTIYF
TGTGCCAGCAGCTTGCGGGAGCAAGGCCGGGTTGGCACCATATATTTT
>TRBD2|.|TRBJ2-3|TRBV5-1
CARSRGGRPSDTQYF
TGCGCCCGCAGCCGGGGGGGGCGGCCCTCAGATACGCAGTATTTT
>.|.|TRBJ1-6|TRBV29-1
CSVVDSAGAPLHF
TGCAGCGTTGTGGACTCTGCGGGTGCACCCCTCCACTTT
>.|.|TRBJ2-3|TRBV11-3
CASSLGPPLSTDTQYF
TGTGCCAGCAGCTTAGGGCCACCTTTGAGCACAGATACGCAGTATTTT
>TRBD1|.|TRBJ1-2|TRBV29-1
CSVEDRVRGYGYTF
TGCAGCGTGGAGGACAGGGTGAGGGGCTATGGCTACACCTTC
>.|once|TRBJ1-1|TRBV19
CASRSTVNTEAFF
TGTGCCAGTAGGTCGACAGTGAACACTGAAGCTTTCTTT
>.|.|TRBJ1-2|TRBV12-3/TRBV12-4
CASSFSRVNGYTF
TGTGCCAGCAGTTTTTCCAGGGTCAATGGCTACACCTTC
>TRBD1|.|TRBJ2-1|TRBV7-2
CASIARGWNEQFF
TGTGCCAGCATCGCCAGGGGGTGGAATGAGCAGTTCTTC
>.|.|TRBJ2-1|TRBV25-1
CASSESNRRNEQFF
TGTGCCAGCAGTGAATCAAATAGGAGGAATGAGCAGTTCTTC
>.|.|TRBJ1-4|TRBV7-9
CASSPRGAADEKLFF
TGTGCCAGCAGCCCACGGGGGGCGGCGGATGAAAAACTGTTTTTT
>.|.|TRBJ1-1|TRBV6-5
CASTPMGQNTEAFF
TGTGCCAGCACCCCGATGGGGCAGAACACTGAAGCTTTCTTT
>TRBD1|.|TRBJ2-7|TRBV5-1
CASSSGGTGIYEQYF
TGCGCCAGCAGCTCAGGGGGGACAGGTATCTACGAGCAGTACTTC
>.|few|TRBJ2-3|TRBV20-1
CSARTGDTQYF
TGCAGTGCTAGGACAGGAGATACGCAGTATTTT
>.|.|TRBJ2-3|TRBV9
CASSVSGPSTDTQYF
TGTGCCAGCAGCGTGAGCGGACCTAGCACAGATACGCAGTATTTT
>.|.|TRBJ2-2|TRBV19
CASSTTHKNTGELFF
TGTGCCAGTAGCACAACCCACAAGAACACCGGGGAGCTGTTTTTT